The clone carrying this TCR beta chain appeared many times. The data were obtained in a study of T cells in Graves' hyperthyroidism and ophthalmopathy. RNA transcripts were the template for amplifying TCR beta CDR3 regions. Initially, a first-round RT-PCR of the TCR CDR3 employed the HTBI primer set. TCRdb fed the multiplex PCR reads into MiXCR, producing one record per CDR3 protein. The table has hundreds of thousands of distinct CDR3 sequences, 12% to 15% seen once. The CDR3 extends over 20 amino acids. V was clipped by 2 bases and J by 0 bases; unmatched bases: 12. The germline V gene has CDR1 LGHDT and CDR2 YNNKEL (reference sequence).

The sample consisted of blood. This rearrangement joins TRBV3-1 to TRBJ2-3, with TRBD2 matching over 12 bases. The sequence derives from a woman between 18 and 30 years old with Graves' hyperthyroidism. In nucleotides, the CDR3 is TGTGCCAGCAGCCAATCCTTCGGGTTCGGACTAGCGGGAAGCACAGATACGCAGTATTTT. Translated: CASSQSFGFGLAGSTDTQYF.